This T cell receptor beta chain originates from a study of Ad26.COV2.S vaccination and SARS-CoV-2 variants. The wider study: By the intramuscular route, Ad26.COV2.S was given once, or twice 56 days apart.

The CDR3 runs to 16 residues. From germline, CDR1 is LNHNV and CDR2 YYDKDF (reference sequence). Trimming cost V 5 bases and J 1 base; bases outside gene matches: 10. Documented treatment: approximately 18 received Ad26.COV2.S at low or high dose, single or two shots; about 5 received placebo; per-sample allocation not given. After the first vaccine or placebo injection, samples were drawn on day 63. The method was immunoSEQ multiplex PCR; TCRdb's version includes in-frame clones alone and lacks a portion of them. The table lists hundreds of thousands of clones, nearly 90% of them singletons, with around 2.5% in the top ten.

The J gene is TRBJ1-2, the V gene TRBV15; 7 nucleotides agree with TRBD1. The starting material was peripheral blood, obtained in a trial of Ad26.COV2.S vaccine versus placebo. The sequence was collected from a person aged 18 to 59 who received the Ad26.COV2.S COVID-19 vaccine or a placebo. CDR3 in DNA: TGTGCCACCAGCGGTTTCCGGGACAGCGATAACTATGGCTACACCTTC. Protein product: CATSGFRDSDNYGYTF.